Shown below are 20 T cell receptor beta chains from a single sample sequenced in a study of blood T cell repertoires in COVID-19. Sequencing was performed with immunoSEQ multiplex PCR; in TCRdb, only in-frame clones are kept and a portion is missing. Among about 350,000 clones listed, approximately 86% were seen once. What was sequenced was peripheral blood. Receptors originate from a woman between 55 and 75 years old with COVID-19, enrolled during active disease.

The CDR3 sequence: CASSYPSSGNTIYF. Here the CDR3 DNA reads TGTGCCAGCAGTTACCCATCATCTGGAAACACCATATATTTT. V is TRBV6-6 and J is TRBJ1-3; D call uncertain. The ends were cut back, 2 bases at V and 1 base at J, with 6 bases in the middle. This CDR3 is 14 amino acids long. Germline lookup yields CDR1 MNHNY and CDR2 SVGAGI (reference sequence).

This clone appeared once. The V call is TRBV7-9, the J call TRBJ2-2, with D possibly being TRBD1 (6 bases). There are 14 residues in the CDR3. V lost 6 bases, J lost 4 bases, and 12 bases lay in between. Germline CDR1 reads SEHNR; CDR2 reads FQNEAQ (reference sequence). The DNA for the CDR3 is TGTGCCAGCAGTTATTTCAGGGGCACCGGGGAGCTGTTTTTT. This translates into CASSYFRGTGELFF. Variable domain in full (rest from reference TRBV7-9 and TRBJ2-2): DTGVSQNPRHKITKRGQNVTFRCDPISEHNRLYWYRQTLGQGPEFLTYFQNEAQLEKSRLLSDRFSAERPKGSFSTLEIQRTEQGDSAMYLCASSYFRGTGELFFGEGSRLTVL.

The chain has TRBV5-3 and TRBJ2-3; 13 nucleotides line up with TRBD2. TRBV5-3 is an open reading frame whose function is uncertain. Trimming took 4 bases from V and 1 from J; bases not matched to a gene: 3. This CDR3 has 16 residues. CDR3 protein: CARSAGTSGGTDTQYF. The CDR3 DNA reads as TGTGCCAGAAGCGCGGGGACTAGCGGGGGCACAGATACGCAGTATTTT.

This chain uses TRBV6-5 with TRBJ2-7, with 7 bases matching TRBD1. Losses at the gene ends were 8 bases for V and 2 bases for J; bases not matched to a gene: 12. Germline V gene lookup returns CDR1 MNHEY and CDR2 SVGAGI. This CDR3 is 15 amino acids long. This CDR3 is CASLPSGTDTYEQYF. For the CDR3, the DNA is TGTGCCAGCCTGCCCTCCGGGACAGATACCTACGAGCAGTACTTC.

This chain connects TRBV4-1 to TRBJ1-3; D gene ambiguous. The CDR3 length is 17 residues. V was trimmed by 0 bases and J by 0 bases, leaving 12 bases between them. Germline-derived CDR1 and CDR2 are MGHRA and YSYEKL. CDR3 sequence reads: CASSQDRWAGSGNTIYF. In DNA, the CDR3 is TGCGCCAGCAGCCAAGATCGGTGGGCTGGCTCTGGAAACACCATATATTTT.

The chain couples TRBV18 to TRBJ2-2, with a weak D call TRBD1 (5 bases). Germline CDR1 is KGHSH and CDR2 is LQKENI. V lost 7 bases and J lost 4, with 13 bases in between. The CDR3 is 14 amino acids. The chain's CDR3 is CASCQGVLTGELFF. CDR3 sequence (DNA): TGTGCCAGCTGTCAAGGGGTCCTCACCGGGGAGCTGTTTTTT. The whole variable domain, remainder taken from reference TRBV18 and TRBJ2-2, is NAGVMQNPRHLVRRRGQEARLRCSPMKGHSHVYWYRQLPEEGLKFMVYLQKENIIDESGMPKERFSAEFPKEGPSILRIQQVVRGDSAAYFCASCQGVLTGELFFGEGSRLTVL.

The chain recombines TRBV30 with TRBJ1-2; D is perhaps TRBD1 (6 bases). The V end lost 1 base, the J end lost 3 bases, and 12 bases lay between the germline ends. The V gene's germline CDR1 is GTSNPN and CDR2 SVGIG (reference sequence). The CDR3 loop spans 14 amino acids. The CDR3 sequence is CAWSGGGADYGYTF. CDR3 DNA sequence: TGTGCCTGGAGTGGGGGGGGCGCGGACTATGGCTACACCTTC.

The CDR3 region is CATSGPGVGEQYF. CDR3 nucleotides: TGTGCCACCAGCGGGCCAGGGGTTGGCGAGCAGTACTTC. The chain links TRBV15 to TRBJ2-7; the D gene is possibly TRBD1 (6 bases). V gave up 5 bases and J gave up 6 bases, with 14 bases separating them. The CDR3 totals 13 residues. The germline V gene encodes CDR1 LNHNV and CDR2 YYDKDF (reference sequence).

This clone showed up just a few times. The V gene is TRBV18, the J gene TRBJ2-5; D is unclear. V was shortened by 4 bases and J by 1 base, with 4 bases between the two germline ends. Germline lookup yields CDR1 KGHSH and CDR2 LQKENI. The CDR3 is 12 amino acids. Written as DNA, the CDR3 is TGTGCCAGCTCACGGCCCCAAGAGACCCAGTACTTC. Amino acid sequence: CASSRPQETQYF.

The chain is built from TRBV5-8 and TRBJ2-5; TRBD1 agrees at 7 bases. Trimming took 0 bases from V and 0 from J; bases not matched to a gene: 5. The V gene's germline CDR1 is SGHTS and CDR2 YDEGEE. The CDR3 is 16 residues long. The CDR3 region has the DNA TGTGCCAGCAGCTTGGAGGCAGGGGGTAACCAAGAGACCCAGTACTTC. This sequence encodes CASSLEAGGNQETQYF. Full variable domain (missing parts from reference TRBV5-8 and TRBJ2-5): EAGVTQSPTHLIKTRGQQATLRCSPISGHTSVYWYQQALGLGLQFLLWYDEGEERNRGNFPPRFSGRQFPNYSSELNVNALELEDSALYLCASSLEAGGNQETQYFGPGTRLLVL.

This clone was detected a few times. V usage is TRBV6-4 and J usage is TRBJ2-3; TRBD2 is a possible D gene (5 bases). The ends were cut back, 6 bases at V and 4 bases at J, with 14 bases in the middle. CDR1 MRHNA and CDR2 SNTAGT come from the germline V gene. The CDR3 is 14 residues long. The CDR3 nucleotides are TGTGCCAGCAGCCAGGTCGAGGGTGCAGATACGCAGTATTTT. This gives the protein CASSQVEGADTQYF.

The chain has TRBV28 and TRBJ1-2; D is possibly TRBD1 (6 bases). Germline V gene sequence: CDR1 MDHEN, CDR2 SYDVKM. This CDR3 contains 13 residues. The V end was cut by 4 bases, the J end by 5 bases, with 11 bases between. CDR3 sequence (DNA): TGTGCCAGCAGTTCGGACAGCGTTTATGGCTACACCTTC. It specifies CASSSDSVYGYTF.

The chain is built from TRBV10-3 and TRBJ2-3; D might be TRBD1 (6 bases). V was trimmed by 2 bases and J by 2 bases, leaving 11 bases between them. The CDR3 contains 15 residues. Germline assignment: CDR1 ENHRY and CDR2 SYGVKD. CDR3 nucleotides: TGTGCCATCAGTGAGCTTGGGGGCCCCACAGATACGCAGTATTTT. Amino acid sequence: CAISELGGPTDTQYF.

V and J are TRBV27 and TRBJ2-1; 8 bases align to TRBD2. J was trimmed by 4 bases and V by 6 bases; bases with no gene match: 14. From germline, CDR1 is MNHEY and CDR2 SMNVEV (reference sequence). The CDR3 length is 17 residues. The CDR3 protein is CASSLLADPRYYNEQFF. The DNA for the CDR3 is TGTGCCAGCAGCTTACTAGCGGATCCAAGATATTACAATGAGCAGTTCTTC.

This clone was detected once. This chain uses TRBV7-8 with TRBJ2-5; TRBD2 is a possible D gene (5 bases). Trimming removed 2 bases at V and 5 bases at J, with 24 bases between. From germline, CDR1 is SGHVS and CDR2 FQNEAQ. The CDR3 loop spans 18 amino acids. Here the CDR3 reads CASSLLLSFGGSSETQYF. The CDR3 DNA follows: TGTGCCAGCAGCTTACTCTTAAGTTTCGGAGGATCGTCGGAGACCCAGTACTTC. Full variable domain (remainder filled in from reference TRBV7-8 and TRBJ2-5): GAGVSQSPRYKVAKRGQDVALRCDPISGHVSLFWYQQALGQGPEFLTYFQNEAQLDKSGLPSDRFFAERPEGSVSTLKIQRTQQEDSAVYLCASSLLLSFGGSSETQYFGPGTRLLVL.

The V call is TRBV11-1, the J call TRBJ1-2, with D hard to call. Deletions cut 1 base from V and 2 bases from J, with 5 bases between. The CDR3 consists of 13 residues. CDR1 and CDR2 (germline): SGHAT, FQDESV (reference sequence). CDR3 loop: CASSLGLNYGYTF. In DNA, the CDR3 is TGTGCCAGCAGCTTAGGACTCAACTATGGCTACACCTTC.

The chain has TRBV7-9 and TRBJ1-4, with D uncertain. The length of the CDR3 is 11 residues. Germline V gives CDR1 SEHNR, CDR2 FQNEAQ (reference sequence). Trimming stripped 4 bases from V and 7 bases from J, with 4 bases between. CDR3 sequence (DNA): TGTGCCAGCAGCTCATCTGAAAAACTGTTTTTT. Translated, it gives CASSSSEKLFF. Full variable domain (remainder filled in from reference TRBV7-9 and TRBJ1-4): DTGVSQNPRHKITKRGQNVTFRCDPISEHNRLYWYRQTLGQGPEFLTYFQNEAQLEKSRLLSDRFSAERPKGSFSTLEIQRTEQGDSAMYLCASSSSEKLFFGSGTQLSVL.

V is TRBV18 and J is TRBJ2-3; a weak D match, TRBD2 (6 bases). CDR1 KGHSH and CDR2 LQKENI come from the germline V gene. The length of the CDR3 is 16 residues. Trimming removed 1 base from V and 1 base from J, with 12 bases in between. The chain's CDR3 is CASSPLGGEGTDTQYF. CDR3 DNA: TGTGCCAGCTCACCACTCGGCGGGGAGGGCACAGATACGCAGTATTTT.

This chain joins TRBV19 and TRBJ2-3; a possible D gene is TRBD2 (7 bases). This CDR3 is built from 15 residues. The V end lost 8 bases, the J end lost 1 base, and 16 bases lay between the germline ends. CDR1 LNHDA and CDR2 SQIVND come from the germline V gene (reference sequence). CDR3: CASSGRGAGTDTQYF. As DNA, the CDR3 is TGTGCCAGTTCCGGACGGGGGGCGGGCACAGATACGCAGTATTTT.

The gene calls are TRBV30 and TRBJ1-1; D gene unclear. V was clipped by 3 bases and J by 1 base, with 9 bases between them. Germline V gene data show CDR1 as GTSNPN and CDR2 as SVGIG (reference sequence). This CDR3 region has 13 residues. In nucleotides, the CDR3 is TGTGCCTGGAGCAGAGAGGGGAACACTGAAGCTTTCTTT. Its translation is CAWSREGNTEAFF.